This T cell receptor beta chain appears in the sequencing data of a study of metastatic and nonmetastatic thyroid tumors. TCRdb re-called clones via MiXCR from the PCR reads. The sample contains fewer than 50,000 clones, 15% to 20% of which appear only once. Every patient underwent thyroid surgery untreated. V lost 5 bases and J 4 bases, leaving 12 bases between the germline ends. CDR3 length: 14 amino acids. Germline V gene sequence: CDR1 MDHEN, CDR2 SYDVKM. The chain is built from TRBV28 and TRBJ1-3; the D is unclear. The specimen sequenced was blood. This sequence was found in a female donor with papillary thyroid cancer or a benign thyroid nodule (not recorded which). Some clones in this sample may be carry-over from other donors' samples. In nucleotides, the CDR3 is TGTGCCAGCAGTGGCGGTGCAGCCGGAAACACCATATATTTT. It codes for CASSGGAAGNTIYF.